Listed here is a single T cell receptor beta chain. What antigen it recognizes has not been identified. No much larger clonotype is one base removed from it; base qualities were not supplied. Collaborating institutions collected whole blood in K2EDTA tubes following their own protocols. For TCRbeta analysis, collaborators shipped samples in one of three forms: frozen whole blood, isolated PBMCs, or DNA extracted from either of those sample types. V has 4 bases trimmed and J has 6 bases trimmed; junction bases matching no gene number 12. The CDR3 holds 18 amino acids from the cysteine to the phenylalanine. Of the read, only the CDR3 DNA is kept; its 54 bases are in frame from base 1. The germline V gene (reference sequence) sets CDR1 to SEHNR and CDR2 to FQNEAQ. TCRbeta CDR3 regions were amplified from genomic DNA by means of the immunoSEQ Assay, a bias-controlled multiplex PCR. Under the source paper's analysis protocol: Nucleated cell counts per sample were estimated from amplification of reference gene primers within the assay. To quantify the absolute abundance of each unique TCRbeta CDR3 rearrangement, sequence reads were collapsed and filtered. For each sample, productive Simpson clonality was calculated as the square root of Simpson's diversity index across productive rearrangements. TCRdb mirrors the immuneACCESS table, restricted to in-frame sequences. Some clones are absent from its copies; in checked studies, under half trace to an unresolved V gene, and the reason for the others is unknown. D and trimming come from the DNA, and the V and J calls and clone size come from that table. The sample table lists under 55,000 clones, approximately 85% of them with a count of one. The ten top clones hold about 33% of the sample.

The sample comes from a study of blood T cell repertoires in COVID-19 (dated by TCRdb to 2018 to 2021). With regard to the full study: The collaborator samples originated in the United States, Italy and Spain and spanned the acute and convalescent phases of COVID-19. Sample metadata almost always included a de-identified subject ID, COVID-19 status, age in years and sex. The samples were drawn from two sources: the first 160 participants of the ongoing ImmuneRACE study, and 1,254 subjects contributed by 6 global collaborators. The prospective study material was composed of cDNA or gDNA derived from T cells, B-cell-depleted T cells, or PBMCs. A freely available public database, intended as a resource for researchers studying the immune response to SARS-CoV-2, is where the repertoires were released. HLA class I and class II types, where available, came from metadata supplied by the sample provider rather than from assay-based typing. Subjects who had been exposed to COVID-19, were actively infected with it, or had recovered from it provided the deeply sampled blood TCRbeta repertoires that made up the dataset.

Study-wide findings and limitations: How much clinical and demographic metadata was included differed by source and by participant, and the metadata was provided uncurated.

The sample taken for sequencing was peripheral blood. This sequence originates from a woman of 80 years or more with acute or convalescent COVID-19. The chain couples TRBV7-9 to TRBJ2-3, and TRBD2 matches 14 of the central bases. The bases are TGTGCCAGCAGCTCAAGCGGGACTAGCGGGAGCATTCTTGATACGCAGTATTTT. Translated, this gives CASSSSGTSGSILDTQYF.